The 29 T cell receptor beta chains given below trace back to one sample, sequenced in a study of prognosis after radiotherapy for stage I lung cancer. Template was genomic DNA; TCR beta CDR3 amplified in two multiplex PCR rounds. Gene-specific TRBV and TRBJ primers were used in PCR round one. TCRdb itself ran the multiplex PCR reads through MiXCR, one entry per CDR3 protein. There are 45,000 to 70,000 distinct CDR3 sequences in the sample; 26% occur only once, and under 10% lies in the top ten. The sample in question was PBMCs, obtained before or after stereotactic body radiation therapy (not recorded which). Source of these receptors: a donor over 45 with non-small cell lung cancer.

For this clonotype: The junction does not match germline at one end; this may be a read error. The rearrangement uses TRBV19 and TRBJ2-3; D is perhaps TRBD1 (6 bases). The CDR3 runs 14 residues. Germline lookup yields CDR1 LNHDA and CDR2 SQIVND (reference sequence). CDR3 residues: CASSIQGSSDTKYF. The CDR3 coding sequence is TGTGCGAGTAGTATCCAGGGGAGCTCAGATACGAAGTATTTT.

On this clonotype itself: A far larger clone is off by one base, so a read error is likely. The rearrangement uses TRBV6-4 and TRBJ2-7, with TRBD2 matching 12 bases. CDR1 MRHNA and CDR2 SNTAGT come from the germline V gene. The CDR3 spans 15 residues. J gave up 3 bases and V 5 bases, and 5 bases lay outside the gene matches. CDR3 sequence: CASSTGLAGHYEQYF. CDR3 coding DNA: TGTGCCAGCAGTACAGGACTAGCGGGGCACTACGAGCAGTACTTC.

In its sample, this clonotype was seen many times. This chain connects TRBV28 to TRBJ2-5; 8 nucleotides match TRBD1. V lost 3 bases to trimming and J lost 8 bases; unmatched junction nucleotides: 11. Germline values: CDR1 MDHEN, CDR2 SYDVKM. The CDR3 length is 15 residues. CDR3 protein: CASSFQDRDMGTQYF. CDR3 nucleotide sequence: TGTGCCAGCAGTTTCCAGGACAGGGACATGGGAACCCAGTACTTC.

This clonotype was observed many times. CDR3 residues: CASSRDSTLYEQYF. In DNA, the CDR3 is TGTGCCAGCAGCCGCGACAGTACCCTCTACGAGCAGTACTTC. V and J are TRBV7-2 and TRBJ2-7; TRBD1 is a possible D gene (5 bases). There are 14 residues in the CDR3. Germline assignment: CDR1 SGHTA and CDR2 FQGNSA. Trimming left V 5 bases short and J 3 bases short, with 14 bases between. The full variable domain, completed using reference TRBV7-2 and TRBJ2-7, is GAGVSQSPSNKVTEKGKDVELRCDPISGHTALYWYRQSLGQGLEFLIYFQGNSAPDKSGLPSDRFSAERTGGSVSTLTIQRTQQEDSAVYLCASSRDSTLYEQYFGPGTRLTVT.

By share, this clonotype counts as medium-sized. The CDR3, as DNA: TGTGCCAGCAGTTTTGGGGTAACAAATTCACCCCTCCACTTT. Translation: CASSFGVTNSPLHF. V gene TRBV28 combines with J gene TRBJ1-6; D gene unclear. V shed 3 bases and J shed 7 bases, with 10 bases lying between them. CDR3 size: 14 residues. The germline gives CDR1 MDHEN, CDR2 SYDVKM.

The table lists this clonotype with many counts. The rearrangement joins TRBV9 to TRBJ2-2; 8 bases map to TRBD2. The V segment lost 1 base and the J segment 0 bases; nucleotides outside the gene matches: 8. The CDR3 extends over 18 amino acids. Germline V gene lookup returns CDR1 SGDLS and CDR2 YYNGEE. The DNA for the CDR3 is TGTGCCAGCAGCGTACCCCGGGAGGGAATTTCGAACACCGGGGAGCTGTTTTTT. Protein: CASSVPREGISNTGELFF.

The gene calls are TRBV3-1 and TRBJ1-4; D is undetermined. Trimming pared 0 bases from V and 0 bases from J, leaving 14 bases between. Germline CDR1 is LGHDT and CDR2 is YNNKEL (reference sequence). The CDR3 loop spans 18 amino acids. The CDR3 DNA sequence: TGTGCCAGCAGCCAAGATCGCGTAACTTTTGCAACTAATGAAAAACTGTTTTTT. Its protein product is CASSQDRVTFATNEKLFF.

Concerning this clonotype: One end of the junction fails to match germline, which may point to a read error. The chain carries TRBV6-2 or TRBV6-3 and TRBJ2-3, with D perhaps given as TRBD1 or TRBD2 (5 bases each). Germline CDR1 and CDR2: MNHEY and SVGEGT. The CDR3 is 15 amino acids. The CDR3 loop reads CASSGARAITDTQYF. DNA of the CDR3: TGTGCCAGCAGTGGGGCGCGGGCCATCACAGATACGCAATATTTT.

This clonotype appeared many times. The chain is built from TRBV6-4 and TRBJ1-2; 9 bases are a match to TRBD1. Per the germline V gene, CDR1 is MRHNA and CDR2 is SNTAGT. This CDR3 is built from 15 residues. V was pared by 4 bases and J by 3 bases, with 6 bases of the junction left unmatched. DNA of the CDR3: TGTGCCAGCAGTGCGCCGGGACAGGGACACTATGGCTACACCTTC. Translated: CASSAPGQGHYGYTF.

This clonotype was detected ten times or more. V and J are TRBV6-2 or TRBV6-3 and TRBJ2-7, with D tentatively TRBD1 (5 bases). V was pared by 0 bases and J by 3 bases, with 9 bases between. Per the germline V gene, CDR1 is MNHEY and CDR2 is SVGEGT. The CDR3 spans 14 residues. CDR3 DNA sequence: TGTGCCAGCAGTTACTCGGGGCGGTTCTACGAGCAGTACTTC. Protein sequence: CASSYSGRFYEQYF.

At least ten counts were recorded for this clonotype. This chain links TRBV20-1 with TRBJ1-2; a possible D gene is TRBD1 (6 bases). This CDR3 comprises 12 residues. CDR1 and CDR2 (germline): DFQATT, SNEGSKA (reference sequence). The V end lost 7 bases, the J end lost 4 bases, and 13 bases lay between the germline ends. The CDR3 sequence: CSVTQGLYGYTF. CDR3 coding DNA: TGCAGTGTCACACAGGGACTCTATGGCTACACCTTC.

The sample holds many counts of this clonotype. V is TRBV20-1 and J is TRBJ2-6; TRBD1 matches at 8 bases. CDR1 DFQATT and CDR2 SNEGSKA come from the germline V gene (reference sequence). The trim removed 7 bases at V and 0 bases at J, leaving 8 bases unmatched. The CDR3 sequence is 16 residues long. CDR3 bases: TGCAGTGGACAAGGACAGGGATACTCTGGGGCCAACGTCCTGACTTTC. Protein: CSGQGQGYSGANVLTF.

This clonotype occurred many times. V usage is TRBV25-1 and J usage is TRBJ2-1, with TRBD2 identical over 8 bases. Germline-derived CDR1 and CDR2 are MGHDK and SYGVNS. The J segment lost 0 bases and the V segment lost 6 bases, leaving 10 bases of the junction unmatched. CDR3 length equals 17 residues. The CDR3 is CASRSQRGSSSYNEQFF. Written as DNA, the CDR3 is TGTGCCAGCAGAAGCCAGCGGGGGAGTTCCTCCTACAATGAGCAGTTCTTC. The complete variable domain, with remaining parts taken from reference TRBV25-1 and TRBJ2-1, reads EADIYQTPRYLVIGTGKKITLECSQTMGHDKMYWYQQDPGMELHLIHYSYGVNSTEKGDLSSESTVSRIRTEHFPLTLESARPSHTSQYLCASRSQRGSSSYNEQFFGPGTRLTVL.

This clonotype was picked up many times. V and J are TRBV7-9 and TRBJ1-2; D remains unclear. The germline gives CDR1 SEHNR, CDR2 FQNEAQ (reference sequence). The CDR3 is made up of 14 amino acids. The V and J ends lost 1 base and 0 bases respectively, with 6 bases between them. This CDR3 is CASSLGAANYGYTF. CDR3 nucleotide sequence: TGTGCCAGCAGCTTAGGAGCGGCTAACTATGGCTACACCTTC.

This clonotype occurred many times. The chain recombines TRBV30 with TRBJ1-2; 7 positions match TRBD1. Germline V lookup: CDR1 GTSNPN, CDR2 SVGIG (reference sequence). The CDR3 has 14 residues. The V gene end was trimmed by 0 bases and the J gene end by 6 bases; junction bases not matched to a gene: 7. CDR3 nucleotide sequence: TGTGCCTGGAGTGTACCTGACAGGGCTGATGGCTACACCTTC. This translates into CAWSVPDRADGYTF.

This clonotype was seen at least ten times. V usage is TRBV6-1 and J usage is TRBJ2-5; the D gene could be TRBD1 or TRBD2 (6 bases each). In germline, CDR1 is MNHNS, CDR2 SASEGT. Trimming removed 5 bases at V and 4 bases at J, with 14 bases between. The CDR3 has 14 amino acids. Written as DNA, the CDR3 is TGTGCCAGCAGTCGTACAGGGAGGAGAGAGACCCAGTACTTC. Translation gives CASSRTGRRETQYF.

This clonotype was detected ten times or more. This may arise from a read error, as a much more abundant clone is one base away. The rearrangement joins TRBV27 to TRBJ1-1; TRBD1 might be the D (5 bases). Germline V gives CDR1 MNHEY, CDR2 SMNVEV (reference sequence). The V gene lost 9 bases and the J gene lost 8 bases, with 13 bases spanning the gap. The CDR3 spans 11 residues. The DNA for the CDR3 is TGTGCCAGACGCCCGCGGGGGGAAGCTTTCTTT. As protein: CARRPRGEAFF.

This chain connects TRBV6-2 or TRBV6-3 to TRBJ2-2; D is perhaps TRBD2 (5 bases). The ends were cut back, 0 bases at V and 6 bases at J, with 5 bases in the middle. Germline assignment: CDR1 MNHEY and CDR2 SVGEGT. There are 13 residues in the CDR3. CDR3 loop: CASSYSLAGELFF. The CDR3 DNA reads TGTGCCAGCAGTTACTCACTAGCCGGGGAGCTGTTTTTT.

Concerning this clonotype: This likely reflects a read error, since a far larger clone is one base away. The gene calls are TRBV6-5 and TRBJ2-3, with 7 bases aligning to TRBD2. The CDR3 length is 15 residues. Germline-derived CDR1 and CDR2 are MNHEY and SVGAGI. After removal of 6 bases from V and 1 base from J, the junction contained 7 bases not matched to a gene. Written as DNA, the CDR3 is TGTGCCAGCAGCGTAAGGGCGGGGGGCACAGATACGCAGTATTTT. Protein: CASSVRAGGTDTQYF.

This clonotype was counted many times. The chain has TRBV11-2 and TRBJ2-5, with D perhaps being TRBD1 or TRBD2 (7 bases each). The CDR3 consists of 15 residues. Germline CDR1 SGHAT, CDR2 FQNNGV. V gave up 7 bases and J gave up 3 bases, with 18 bases separating them. CDR3 in amino acids: CASTPQGGAKETQYF. Here the CDR3 DNA reads TGTGCCAGCACCCCCCAGGGGGGGGCCAAAGAGACCCAGTACTTC.

This clonotype was seen repeatedly, ten times or more. V usage is TRBV7-2 and J usage is TRBJ1-6, with TRBD1 matching 7 bases. The CDR3 spans 14 residues. The trim removed 4 bases at V and 7 bases at J, leaving 4 bases unmatched. Germline-derived CDR1 and CDR2 are SGHTA and FQGNSA. CDR3 DNA sequence: TGTGCCAGCAGCTGGGGACAGATAAATTCACCCCTCCACTTT. Translation gives CASSWGQINSPLHF.

The table lists this clonotype with many counts. The gene calls are TRBV20-1 and TRBJ2-7, with TRBD2 matching 7 bases. V gave up 0 bases and J gave up 1 base; unmatched junction bases: 9. Germline CDR1 DFQATT, CDR2 SNEGSKA (reference sequence). The CDR3 is 16 amino acids. The CDR3 region has the DNA TGCAGTGCTAGAGACGTCGGAGCGGGGCCTTCCTACGAGCAGTACTTC. It translates to CSARDVGAGPSYEQYF.

This clonotype came up many times. The chain employs TRBV6-2 or TRBV6-3 and TRBJ2-5; no definite D call. The CDR3 has 12 amino acids. The V and J ends lost 7 bases and 0 bases respectively, with 6 bases between them. Germline V CDR1 and CDR2: MNHEY, SVGEGT. The CDR3 spells CASKQNQETQYF. In DNA, the CDR3 is TGTGCCAGCAAACAGAACCAAGAGACCCAGTACTTC.

About this clonotype: The germline gene is not matched at one end of the junction; a read error may be the cause. This CDR3 reads CVSFPGQAYDQYF. In DNA, the CDR3 is TGTGTCAGTTTCCCGGGACAGGCGTACGATCAGTACTTC. This chain joins TRBV6-1 and TRBJ2-7; 8 nucleotides line up with TRBD1. The CDR3 runs 13 residues. Germline CDR1 is MNHNS and CDR2 is SASEGT.

In regard to this clonotype: The conserved phenylalanine or tryptophan is not found at the CDR3 terminus, so this likely reflects a read error. V and J are TRBV3-1 and TRBJ2-1; 11 positions agree with TRBD1. The CDR3 sequence is 16 residues long. The germline V gene encodes CDR1 LGHDT and CDR2 YNNKEL (reference sequence). The CDR3 loop is CTSSRTDRGLYNEQFS. The CDR3 nucleotides read TGTACCAGCAGCCGCACGGACAGGGGGCTCTACAATGAGCAGTTCTCC.

Worth noting for this clonotype: A much more abundant neighbour one base away suggests this may be a read error. The genes are TRBV28 and TRBJ2-1, with 7 bases identical to TRBD1. The CDR3 has 13 amino acids. Germline CDR1 is MDHEN and CDR2 is SYDVKM. V dropped 6 bases and J dropped 12; count of bases not matched to a gene: 11. CDR3 sequence (DNA): TGTGCCAGCAGGAAGACAGGGTTCGATGGGCAGTTCTTC. It translates to CASRKTGFDGQFF.

This clonotype was recorded at least ten times. The chain recombines TRBV15 with TRBJ1-2, with no clear D. V dropped 0 bases and J dropped 3 bases, with 2 bases sitting between them. This CDR3 has 12 residues. Germline V gene data show CDR1 as LNHNV and CDR2 as YYDKDF (reference sequence). The CDR3 is CATSRDYYGYTF. CDR3 sequence (DNA): TGTGCCACCAGCAGAGACTACTATGGCTACACCTTC.

This clonotype was found many times. The J gene is TRBJ1-5, the V gene TRBV7-6, with D hard to call. The CDR3 loop spans 14 amino acids. V shed 1 base and J shed 3 bases, with 7 bases lying between them. Germline V gene sequence: CDR1 SGHVS, CDR2 FNYEAQ. CDR3 nucleotide sequence: TGTGCCAGCAGCTTAGGGGCATCCAATCAGCCCCAGCATTTT. Translation: CASSLGASNQPQHF. The variable domain in full, completed from reference TRBV7-6 and TRBJ1-5, reads GAGVSQSPRYKVTKRGQDVALRCDPISGHVSLYWYRQALGQGPEFLTYFNYEAQQDKSGLPNDRFSAERPEGSISTLTIQRTEQRDSAMYRCASSLGASNQPQHFGDGTRLSIL.

As to this clonotype: This likely comes from a read error, as the CDR3 has no conserved phenylalanine or tryptophan at its end. The chain carries TRBV5-1 and TRBJ1-4; D unclear. The CDR3 consists of 14 residues. Germline CDR1 and CDR2: SGHRS and YFSETQ. CDR3 in amino acids: CASSFSGANEKLFS. The DNA for the CDR3 is TGTGCCAGCAGCTTTTCCGGCGCTAATGAAAAACTGTTTTCT.